Detailed here is one T cell receptor beta chain. The sample comes from a study of blood T cell repertoires in COVID-19. Assay used: immunoSEQ multiplex PCR; TCRdb lists only in-frame clones, some missing. This table has roughly 240,000 clones, almost 85% appearing once. The germline V gene has CDR1 KGHDR and CDR2 SFDVKD. The CDR3 is 12 amino acids. Trimming left V 5 bases short and J 3 bases short, with 5 bases between. This TCR was recovered from a man between 45 and 60 years old with COVID-19, enrolled during active disease. The specimen was peripheral blood. The chain links TRBV24-1 to TRBJ2-3; no clear D gene. CDR3 nucleotides: TGTGCCACCAGTGCACTGACAGATACGCAGTATTTT. This translates into CATSALTDTQYF.